This TCR beta chain was documented in a study of preoperative IRX-2 immunotherapy in early breast cancer. Generated by immunoSEQ multiplex PCR, the TCRdb table keeps only in-frame clones and is missing some. The profile covers roughly 25,000 clones, with approximately 80% appearing a single time and roughly 2.4% taken by the ten largest. Treatment denoted: preoperative locoregional IRX-2 cytokine immunotherapy. This phase Ib study tested locoregional IRX-2 cytokine immunotherapy given before surgery. This clonotype was sampled from a human donor with breast cancer. The source was lymph node tissue, collected before IRX-2 immunotherapy.

CDR3 amino acids: CASSLSPSGTGVGYTF. CDR3 sequence (DNA): TGTGCCAGCAGCTTGTCCCCATCGGGGACAGGGGTTGGCTACACCTTC. This chain uses TRBV11-3 with TRBJ1-2; 10 nucleotides align to TRBD1. Germline V lookup: CDR1 SGHNT, CDR2 YENEEA. V lost 3 bases to trimming and J lost 7 bases; unmatched junction nucleotides: 11. This CDR3 region has 16 residues. The complete variable domain, with remaining parts taken from reference TRBV11-3 and TRBJ1-2, reads EAGVVQSPRYKIIEKKQPVAFWCNPISGHNTLYWYLQNLGQGPELLIRYENEEAVDDSQLPKDRFSAERLKGVDSTLKIQPAELGDSAVYLCASSLSPSGTGVGYTFGSGTRLTVV.